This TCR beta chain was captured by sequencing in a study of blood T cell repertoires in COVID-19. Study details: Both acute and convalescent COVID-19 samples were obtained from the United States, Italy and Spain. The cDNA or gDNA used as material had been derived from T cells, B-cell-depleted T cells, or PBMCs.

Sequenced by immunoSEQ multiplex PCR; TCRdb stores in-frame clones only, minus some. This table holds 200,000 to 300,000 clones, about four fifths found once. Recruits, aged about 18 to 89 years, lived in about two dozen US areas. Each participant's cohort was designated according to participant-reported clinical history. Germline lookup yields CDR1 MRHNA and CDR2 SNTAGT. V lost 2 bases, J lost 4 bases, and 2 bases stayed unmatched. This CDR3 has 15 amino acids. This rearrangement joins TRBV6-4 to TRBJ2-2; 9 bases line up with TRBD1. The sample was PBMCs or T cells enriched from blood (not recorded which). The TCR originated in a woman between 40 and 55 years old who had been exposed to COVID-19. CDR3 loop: CASSDPDRGTGELFF. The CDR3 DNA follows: TGTGCCAGCAGTGACCCGGACAGGGGCACCGGGGAGCTGTTTTTT.